One and the same sample provided the 3 T cell receptor beta chains below, sequenced in a study of blood T cells in healthy people across ages (dated by TCRdb to 2015 to 2017). The library was generated by 5' RACE. Sequencing instrument: Illumina HiSeq 2500. A second roughly 7 to 11 cycle PCR used a sample-barcoded 5' primer and a J-beta primer mix. The public sequencing data were trimmed at Q25 with fastp and processed into clonotypes with MiXCR by TCRdb, which kept only in-frame beta chains. Rows matching on CDR3 protein sequence are summarized as one entry with the most common DNA and genes. Within this sample are roughly 650,000 distinct CDR3 sequences, with approximately 30% of them counted one time only. Roughly 15% of the sample is taken by the ten largest. Material for sequencing was blood. All receptors derive from a woman aged 80 or over in good health. Donor details come from another sample of the same person, matched by shared clones.

Concerning this clonotype: A read error may explain this, as a much larger clone is one base away. The chain employs TRBV5-1 and TRBJ2-3; 13 bases match TRBD2. Germline assignment: CDR1 SGHRS and CDR2 YFSETQ. The CDR3 covers 18 residues. The CDR3 region is CANSSQRHTSGGGSAQYF. In DNA, the CDR3 is TGCGCCAACAGCTCCCAACGGCATACTAGCGGGGGGGGCTCGGCGCAGTATTTT.

Of note for this clonotype: Possible read error: a much larger clone is one base away. This rearrangement joins TRBV2 to TRBJ1-2, with TRBD1 matching 9 bases. CDR3 size: 12 residues. The germline gives CDR1 SNHLY, CDR2 FYNNEI. CDR3 sequence: CAGSPTGGGYTF. The CDR3, as DNA: TGTGCCGGCAGCCCGACAGGGGGAGGCTACACCTTC.

The chain employs TRBV30 and TRBJ2-1; 7 bases map to TRBD1. The CDR3 runs 14 residues. Germline CDR1 reads GTSNPN; CDR2 reads SVGIG (reference sequence). The V segment lost 3 bases and the J segment 15 bases; nucleotides outside the gene matches: 17. CDR3 sequence reads: CAWSPAPTGTRAFF. As DNA, the CDR3 is TGTGCCTGGAGCCCAGCCCCGACAGGGACCCGCGCGTTCTTC.